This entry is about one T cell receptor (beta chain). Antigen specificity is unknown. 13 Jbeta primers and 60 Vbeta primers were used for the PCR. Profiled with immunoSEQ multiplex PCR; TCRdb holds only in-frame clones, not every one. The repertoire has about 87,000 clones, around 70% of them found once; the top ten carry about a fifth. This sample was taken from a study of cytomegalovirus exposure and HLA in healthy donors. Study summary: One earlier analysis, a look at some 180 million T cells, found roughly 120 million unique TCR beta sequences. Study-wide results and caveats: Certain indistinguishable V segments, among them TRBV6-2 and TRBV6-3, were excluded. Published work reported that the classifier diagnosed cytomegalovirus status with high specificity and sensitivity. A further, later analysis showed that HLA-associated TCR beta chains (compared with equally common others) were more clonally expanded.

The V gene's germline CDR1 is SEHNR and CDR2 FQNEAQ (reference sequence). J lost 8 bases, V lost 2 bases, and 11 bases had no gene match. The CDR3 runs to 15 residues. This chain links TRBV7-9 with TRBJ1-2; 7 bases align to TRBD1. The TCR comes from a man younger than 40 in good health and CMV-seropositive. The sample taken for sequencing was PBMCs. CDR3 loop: CASSLIGKTGYGYTF. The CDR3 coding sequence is TGTGCCAGCAGCTTAATCGGCAAGACAGGGTACGGCTACACCTTC.